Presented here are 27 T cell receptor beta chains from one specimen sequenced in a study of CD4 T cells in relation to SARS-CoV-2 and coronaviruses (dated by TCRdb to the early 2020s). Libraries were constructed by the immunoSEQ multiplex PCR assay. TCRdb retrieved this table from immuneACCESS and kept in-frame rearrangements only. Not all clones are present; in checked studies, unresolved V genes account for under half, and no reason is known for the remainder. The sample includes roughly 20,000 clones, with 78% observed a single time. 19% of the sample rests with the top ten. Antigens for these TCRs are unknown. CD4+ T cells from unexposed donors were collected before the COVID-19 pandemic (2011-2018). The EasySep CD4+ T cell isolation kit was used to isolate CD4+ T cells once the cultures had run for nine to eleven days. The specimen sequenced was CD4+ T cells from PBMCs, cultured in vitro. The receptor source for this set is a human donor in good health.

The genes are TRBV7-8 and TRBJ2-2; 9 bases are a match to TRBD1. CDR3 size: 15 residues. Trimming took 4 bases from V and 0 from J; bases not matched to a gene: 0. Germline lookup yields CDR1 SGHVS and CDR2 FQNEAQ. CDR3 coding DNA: TGTGCCAGCAGCTGGGACAGGGCGAACACCGGGGAGCTGTTTTTT. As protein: CASSWDRANTGELFF.

The CDR3 DNA is TGTGCCAGCACCGAATTGGCGGGAGAGGGCAATGAGCAGTTCTTC. This encodes CASTELAGEGNEQFF. V is TRBV7-9 and J is TRBJ2-1, with 7 bases lining up with TRBD2. The V gene end was trimmed by 7 bases and the J gene end by 6 bases; junction bases not matched to a gene: 12. Germline values: CDR1 SEHNR, CDR2 FQNEAQ (reference sequence). The length of the CDR3 is 15 residues.

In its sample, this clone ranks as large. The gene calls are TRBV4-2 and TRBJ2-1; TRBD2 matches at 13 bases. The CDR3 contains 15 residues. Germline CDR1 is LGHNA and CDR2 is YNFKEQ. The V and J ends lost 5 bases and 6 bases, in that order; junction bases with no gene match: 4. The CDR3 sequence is CASSSTSGRANEQFF. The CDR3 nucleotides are TGTGCCAGCAGCTCCACTAGCGGGAGGGCCAATGAGCAGTTCTTC.

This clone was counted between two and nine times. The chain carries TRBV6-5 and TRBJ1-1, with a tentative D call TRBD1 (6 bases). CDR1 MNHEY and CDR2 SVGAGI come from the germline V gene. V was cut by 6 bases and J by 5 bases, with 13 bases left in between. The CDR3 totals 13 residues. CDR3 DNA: TGTGCCAGCAGGAGGACAGTAGTTACTGAAGCTTTCTTT. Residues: CASRRTVVTEAFF.

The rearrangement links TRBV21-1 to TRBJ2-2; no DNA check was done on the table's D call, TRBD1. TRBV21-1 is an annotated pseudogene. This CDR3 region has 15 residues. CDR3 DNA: TGTGCCAGCAGCAAAGTGGCAGTAACCACCGGGGAGCTGTTTTTT. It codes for CASSKVAVTTGELFF.

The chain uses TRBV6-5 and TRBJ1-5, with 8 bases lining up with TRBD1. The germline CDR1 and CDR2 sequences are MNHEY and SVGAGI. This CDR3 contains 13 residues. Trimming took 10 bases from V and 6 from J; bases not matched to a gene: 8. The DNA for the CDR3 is TGTGCCATCCACCCAGGGGGCGGTCAGCCCCAGCATTTT. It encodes CAIHPGGGQPQHF.

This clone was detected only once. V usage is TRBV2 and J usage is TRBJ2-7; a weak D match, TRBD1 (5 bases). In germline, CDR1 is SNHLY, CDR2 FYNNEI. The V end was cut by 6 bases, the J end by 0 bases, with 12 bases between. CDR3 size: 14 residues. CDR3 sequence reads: CASREQESSYEQYF. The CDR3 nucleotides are TGTGCCAGCAGGGAACAGGAGAGCTCCTACGAGCAGTACTTC.

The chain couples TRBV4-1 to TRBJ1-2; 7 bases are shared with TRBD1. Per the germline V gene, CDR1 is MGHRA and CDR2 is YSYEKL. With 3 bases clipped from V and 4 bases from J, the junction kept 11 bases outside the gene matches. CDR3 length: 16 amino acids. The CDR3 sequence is CASSHTPPGQLYGYTF. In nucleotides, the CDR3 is TGCGCCAGCAGCCATACCCCTCCGGGACAGCTCTATGGCTACACCTTC.

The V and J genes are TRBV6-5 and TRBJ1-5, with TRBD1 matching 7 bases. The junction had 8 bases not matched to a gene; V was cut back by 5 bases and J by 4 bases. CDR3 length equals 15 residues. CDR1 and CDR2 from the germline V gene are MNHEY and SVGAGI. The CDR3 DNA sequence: TGTGCCAGCAGTCAGACTCCAGGGGGAAATCAGCCCCAGCATTTT. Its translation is CASSQTPGGNQPQHF.

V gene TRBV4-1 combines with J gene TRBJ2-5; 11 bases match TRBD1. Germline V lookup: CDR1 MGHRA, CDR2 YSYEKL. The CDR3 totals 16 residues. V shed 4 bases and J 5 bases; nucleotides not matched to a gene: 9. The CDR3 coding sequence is TGCGCCAGCAGCCGAACCGGGACAGGGGGAATCGAGACCCAGTACTTC. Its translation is CASSRTGTGGIETQYF.

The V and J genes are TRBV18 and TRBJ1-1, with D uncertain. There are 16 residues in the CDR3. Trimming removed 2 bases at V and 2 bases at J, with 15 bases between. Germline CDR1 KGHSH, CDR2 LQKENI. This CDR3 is CASSPNPGRANTEAFF. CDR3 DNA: TGTGCCAGCTCACCAAATCCGGGTAGAGCCAACACTGAAGCTTTCTTT.

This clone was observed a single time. In nucleotides, the CDR3 is TGTGCCAGCCTTTGGACGGACCGGGGTGAGCAGTTCTTC. Its translation is CASLWTDRGEQFF. V and J are TRBV6-6 and TRBJ2-1; TRBD2 might be the D (5 bases). V was cut by 8 bases and J by 9 bases, with 17 bases left in between. Germline V lookup: CDR1 MNHNY, CDR2 SVGAGI (reference sequence). The CDR3 has 13 residues.

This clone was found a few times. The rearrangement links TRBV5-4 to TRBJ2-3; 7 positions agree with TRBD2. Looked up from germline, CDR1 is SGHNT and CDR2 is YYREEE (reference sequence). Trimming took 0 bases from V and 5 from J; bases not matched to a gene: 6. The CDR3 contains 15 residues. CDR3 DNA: TGTGCCAGCAGCTTGGGGGGCGGGAGCGGAGATACGCAGTATTTT. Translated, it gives CASSLGGGSGDTQYF.

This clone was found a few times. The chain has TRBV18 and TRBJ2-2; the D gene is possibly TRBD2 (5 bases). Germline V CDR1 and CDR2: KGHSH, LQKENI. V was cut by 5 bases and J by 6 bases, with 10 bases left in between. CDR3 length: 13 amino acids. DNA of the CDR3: TGTGCCAGCTCAGTCGACTACCCCGGGGAGCTGTTTTTT. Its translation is CASSVDYPGELFF.

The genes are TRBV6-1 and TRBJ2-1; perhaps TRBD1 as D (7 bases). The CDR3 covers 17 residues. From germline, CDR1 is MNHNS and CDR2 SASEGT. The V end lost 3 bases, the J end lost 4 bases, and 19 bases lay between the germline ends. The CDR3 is CASSDWRGGGGYNEQFF. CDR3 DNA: TGTGCCAGCAGTGATTGGCGCGGAGGGGGCGGATACAATGAGCAGTTCTTC.

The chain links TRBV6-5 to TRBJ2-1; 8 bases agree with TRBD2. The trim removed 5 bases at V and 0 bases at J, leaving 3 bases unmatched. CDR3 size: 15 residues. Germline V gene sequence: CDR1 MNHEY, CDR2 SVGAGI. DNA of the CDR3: TGTGCCAGCAGTCCGGGGGGGGGCTCCTACAATGAGCAGTTCTTC. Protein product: CASSPGGGSYNEQFF.

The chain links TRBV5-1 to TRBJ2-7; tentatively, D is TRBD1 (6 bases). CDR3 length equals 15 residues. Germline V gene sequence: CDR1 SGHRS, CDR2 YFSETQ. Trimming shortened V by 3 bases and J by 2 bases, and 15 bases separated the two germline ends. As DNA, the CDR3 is TGCGCCAGCAGCTGGGGGCAGGGCCCCACCTACGAGCAGTACTTC. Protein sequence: CASSWGQGPTYEQYF.

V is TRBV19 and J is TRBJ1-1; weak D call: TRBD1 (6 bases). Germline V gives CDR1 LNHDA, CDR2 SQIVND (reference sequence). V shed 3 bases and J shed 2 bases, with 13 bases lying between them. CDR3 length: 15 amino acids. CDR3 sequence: CASSIVRQANTEAFF. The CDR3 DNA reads TGTGCCAGTAGTATCGTTAGACAGGCCAACACTGAAGCTTTCTTT.

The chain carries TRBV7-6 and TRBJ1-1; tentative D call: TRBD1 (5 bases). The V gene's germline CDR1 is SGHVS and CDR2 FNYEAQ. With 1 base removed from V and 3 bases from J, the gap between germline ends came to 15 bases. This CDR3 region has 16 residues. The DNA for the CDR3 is TGTGCCAGCAGCTTAGTAGCCGGGGCTGGGGACACTGAAGCTTTCTTT. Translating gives CASSLVAGAGDTEAFF.

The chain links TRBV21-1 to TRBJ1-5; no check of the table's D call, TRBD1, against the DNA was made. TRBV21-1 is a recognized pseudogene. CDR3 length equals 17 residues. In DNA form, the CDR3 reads TGTGCCAGCAGCAAAACGGAAGGGACAGGGGTGAATCAGCCCCAGCATTTT. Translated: CASSKTEGTGVNQPQHF.

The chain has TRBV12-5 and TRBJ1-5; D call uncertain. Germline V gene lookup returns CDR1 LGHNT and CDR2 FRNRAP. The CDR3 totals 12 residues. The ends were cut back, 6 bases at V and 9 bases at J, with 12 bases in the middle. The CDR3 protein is CASGRDSRPQHF. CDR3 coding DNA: TGTGCTAGTGGCCGGGATTCGCGGCCCCAGCATTTT.

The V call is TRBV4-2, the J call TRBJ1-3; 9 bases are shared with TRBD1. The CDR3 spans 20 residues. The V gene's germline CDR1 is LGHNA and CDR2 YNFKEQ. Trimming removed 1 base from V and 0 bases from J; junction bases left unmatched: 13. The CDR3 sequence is CASSQGTGTGSPISGNTIYF. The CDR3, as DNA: TGTGCCAGCAGCCAAGGAACCGGGACAGGGAGCCCAATCTCTGGAAACACCATATATTTT.

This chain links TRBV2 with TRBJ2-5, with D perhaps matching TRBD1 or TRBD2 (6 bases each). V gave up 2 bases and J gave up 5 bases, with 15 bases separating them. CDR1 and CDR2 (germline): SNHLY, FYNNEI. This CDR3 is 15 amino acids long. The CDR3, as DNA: TGTGCCAGCAGTGAAAATTCGAGAGGGGGGGAGACCCAGTACTTC. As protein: CASSENSRGGETQYF. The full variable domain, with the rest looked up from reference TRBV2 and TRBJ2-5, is EPEVTQTPSHQVTQMGQEVILRCVPISNHLYFYWYRQILGQKVEFLVSFYNNEISEKSEIFDDQFSVERPDGSNFTLKIRSTKLEDSAMYFCASSENSRGGETQYFGPGTRLLVL.

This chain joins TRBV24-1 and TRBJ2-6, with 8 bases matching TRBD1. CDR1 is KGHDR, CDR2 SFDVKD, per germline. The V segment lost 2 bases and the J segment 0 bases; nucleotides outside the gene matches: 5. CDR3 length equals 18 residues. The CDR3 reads CATSDSDRGVSGANVLTF. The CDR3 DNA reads TGTGCCACCAGTGATTCCGACAGGGGAGTCTCTGGGGCCAACGTCCTGACTTTC.

CDR3 residues: CASSLGAIQETQYF. The CDR3 DNA follows: TGCGCCAGCAGCTTGGGGGCAATCCAAGAGACCCAGTACTTC. The V call is TRBV5-1, the J call TRBJ2-5; D remains ambiguous. The V and J ends lost 0 bases and 1 base respectively, with 7 bases between them. Germline V CDR1 and CDR2: SGHRS, YFSETQ. CDR3 length equals 14 residues.

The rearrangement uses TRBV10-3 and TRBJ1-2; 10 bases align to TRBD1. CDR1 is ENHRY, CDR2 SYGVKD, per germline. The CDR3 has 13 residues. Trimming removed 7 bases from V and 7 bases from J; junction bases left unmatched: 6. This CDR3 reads CAITGTGESGYTF. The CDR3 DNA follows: TGTGCCATCACCGGGACAGGGGAAAGTGGCTACACCTTC.

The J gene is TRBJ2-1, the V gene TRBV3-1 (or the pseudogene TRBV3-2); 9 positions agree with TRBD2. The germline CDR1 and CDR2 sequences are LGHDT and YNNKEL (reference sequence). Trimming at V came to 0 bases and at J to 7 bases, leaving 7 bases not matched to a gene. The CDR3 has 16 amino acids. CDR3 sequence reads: CASSQELAGELNEQFF. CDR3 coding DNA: TGTGCCAGCAGCCAAGAGTTAGCGGGAGAGCTAAATGAGCAGTTCTTC.